Below are 8 T cell receptor beta chains sequenced from a single sample in a study of PD-1 blockade in classical Hodgkin lymphoma. This table comes from immunoSEQ multiplex PCR, and its TCRdb copy is limited to in-frame clones, with some not included. The sample records about 40,000 clones, 75% to 90% being singletons. Each patient experienced a relapse that followed autologous stem cell transplantation, and brentuximab vedotin exposure varied. The sequences come from peripheral blood mononuclear cells (PBMCs), collected at baseline. These TCRs come from a human donor with classical Hodgkin lymphoma.

This chain links TRBV10-3 with TRBJ2-3; D might be TRBD1 (6 bases). The germline V gene encodes CDR1 ENHRY and CDR2 SYGVKD. CDR3 length equals 14 residues. V shed 3 bases and J shed 3 bases, with 10 bases lying between them. The CDR3 is CAISEGQGTDTQYF. CDR3 bases: TGTGCCATCAGTGAAGGGCAGGGGACAGATACGCAGTATTTT.

J is TRBJ1-1 and V is TRBV10-3, with 8 bases fitting TRBD1. The CDR3 contains 16 residues. The V gene's germline CDR1 is ENHRY and CDR2 SYGVKD. Trimming took 1 base from V and 1 from J; bases not matched to a gene: 5. CDR3 sequence: CAISEFQGARNTEAFF. The CDR3, as DNA: TGTGCCATCAGTGAGTTTCAGGGGGCTAGGAACACTGAAGCTTTCTTT.

V is TRBV11-3 and J is TRBJ2-7; 8 bases align to TRBD2. The trim removed 2 bases at V and 2 bases at J, leaving 5 bases unmatched. The CDR3 is 15 residues long. In germline, CDR1 is SGHNT, CDR2 YENEEA. In nucleotides, the CDR3 is TGTGCCAGCAGCTTACTAGCGGGCCGAACCTACGAGCAGTACTTC. It encodes CASSLLAGRTYEQYF.

The chain recombines TRBV28 with TRBJ2-1; 11 bases are a match to TRBD2. Unmatched junction bases numbered 5, after V lost 3 bases and J lost 7 bases. Germline V gives CDR1 MDHEN, CDR2 SYDVKM. This CDR3 has 15 residues. The CDR3 region has the DNA TGTGCCAGCAGTTTGAAACTAGCGGGAGTTAATGAGCAGTTCTTC. This sequence encodes CASSLKLAGVNEQFF.

With respect to this clone: At one end, the junction sequence differs from germline, possibly due to a read error. The chain has TRBV7-2 and TRBJ2-2, with D possibly TRBD2 on 5 matching bases. The germline V gene encodes CDR1 SGHTA and CDR2 FQGNSA. CDR3 length equals 15 residues. CDR3 bases: TGTGCCAGCAGCTCCAGCGGTAGGAACGCCGGGGAGCTGTTTTTT. Translation gives CASSSSGRNAGELFF.

The rearrangement uses TRBV30 and TRBJ2-1; the D gene could be TRBD1 or TRBD2 (5 bases each). V dropped 0 bases and J dropped 0 bases, with 24 bases sitting between them. This CDR3 contains 20 residues. Germline V gene lookup returns CDR1 GTSNPN and CDR2 SVGIG (reference sequence). This CDR3 is CAWSVRGGQGIVSSYNEQFF. As DNA, the CDR3 is TGTGCCTGGAGTGTCAGAGGAGGTCAGGGAATTGTAAGCTCCTACAATGAGCAGTTCTTC.

This sequence joins TRBV27 and TRBJ1-1; D unclear. The V end was cut by 2 bases, the J end by 1 base, with 11 bases between. The CDR3 is 15 amino acids. Germline loops: CDR1 MNHEY, CDR2 SMNVEV (reference sequence). DNA for the CDR3: TGTGCCAGCAGTTTACGACCCGAATCGAACACTGAAGCTTTCTTT. It translates to CASSLRPESNTEAFF.

The V gene is TRBV7-9, the J gene TRBJ1-5; unclear D gene. The CDR3 contains 14 residues. CDR1 and CDR2 from the germline V gene are SEHNR and FQNEAQ (reference sequence). The V and J ends lost 5 bases and 0 bases respectively, with 8 bases between them. In DNA form, the CDR3 reads TGTGCCAGCAGCCGTGATTATAGCAATCAGCCCCAGCATTTT. Its protein product is CASSRDYSNQPQHF.